The entry below gives a single T cell receptor beta chain sequence along with its context. What it recognizes is unknown. The sample belongs to a study of OX40 agonist ivuxolimab in advanced cancers. Findings and limits, study-wide: CD8+ T cells averaged more expanded clones than CD4+.

From germline, CDR1 is SGHTA and CDR2 FQGNSA. V was clipped by 5 bases and J by 6 bases; unmatched bases: 5. The CDR3 has 16 amino acids. Data came from immunoSEQ multiplex PCR; TCRdb stores just in-frame clones and leaves some out. The sample carries about 120,000 clones, approximately 92% recorded once. This rearrangement joins TRBV7-2 to TRBJ2-1; 15 positions agree with TRBD2. The clonotype originates from an adult with an advanced solid tumor such as melanoma, head and neck, liver or kidney cancer. The sample was CD4+ or CD8+ T cells sorted from blood, taken in a trial of the OX40 agonist ivuxolimab. CDR3 in DNA: TGTGCCAGCAGCCAGTTGGGACTAGCGGGAGGCAATGAGCAGTTCTTC. Protein sequence: CASSQLGLAGGNEQFF.